This T cell receptor beta chain came from a study of T-cell memory formation after mild COVID-19. TCRalpha and TCRbeta libraries used 5'RACE with constant-segment primers and UMIs. TCRdb used MiXCR to reprocess the 5' RACE reads, holding one entry per CDR3 protein. The sample holds around 190,000 distinct CDR3 sequences; less than 20% are singletons and the top ten take roughly 3.9%. V dropped 7 bases and J dropped 2; count of bases not matched to a gene: 8. This CDR3 is built from 14 residues. Germline-derived CDR1 and CDR2 are DFQATT and SNEGSKA (reference sequence). The study's findings and limits: Certain responding clones were present in pre-infection memory, suggesting participation of cross-reactive memory. CD4+ contracting clones were mainly CM and EM; CD8+ ones, EMRA.

This clonotype was detected a few times. Its antigen is currently unknown. The V and J genes are TRBV20-1 and TRBJ2-3, with 8 bases that match TRBD2. The TCR comes from a man in his late teens or twenties who had mild COVID-19 (a few samples of this study predate the infection). Cell type and time point are not known. The sample comprised PBMCs or a T cell subset sorted from them (not recorded which). CDR3: CSVPVRGATDTQYF. The CDR3 DNA reads as TGCAGTGTCCCGGTGCGGGGGGCCACAGATACGCAGTATTTT.